One sample yielded the 16 T cell receptor beta chains listed below, sequenced in a study of immune characterization of retroperitoneal liposarcoma. Via MiXCR, TCRdb re-called the PCR reads, giving one row per CDR3 protein. This table has several thousand distinct CDR3 sequences, about two fifths appearing once. Sequencing was performed on tumor tissue. These receptor sequences come from a male donor with retroperitoneal liposarcoma.

The gene calls are TRBV7-3 and TRBJ2-3; 10 bases are shared with TRBD2. CDR1 and CDR2 from the germline V gene are SGHTA and FQGTGA. The length of the CDR3 is 14 residues. The ends lost 4 bases at V and 6 bases at J; junction bases unmatched: 4. CDR3 nucleotide sequence: TGTGCCAGCAGCTCAGGGACTAGCGTGGATACGCAGTATTTT. Amino acids: CASSSGTSVDTQYF.

This chain links TRBV6-8 with TRBJ1-6; possibly TRBD1 for D (6 bases). Germline V lookup: CDR1 MNHGY, CDR2 SAAAGT. V was clipped by 5 bases and J by 2 bases, with 10 bases between them. The CDR3 runs 15 residues. CDR3 loop: CASSDRLTYNSPLHF. The CDR3 coding sequence is TGTGCCAGCAGTGACAGGCTAACCTATAATTCACCCCTCCACTTT.

The chain joins TRBV12-3 or TRBV12-4 to TRBJ1-1; a possible D gene is TRBD1 (5 bases). The CDR3 consists of 15 residues. V shed 2 bases and J shed 4 bases, with 14 bases lying between them. This chain's CDR3 is CASSLSGGKATEAFF. CDR3 coding DNA: TGTGCCAGCAGTTTATCGGGGGGGAAAGCCACTGAAGCTTTCTTT.

In this sample, this clonotype turned up a few times. This chain links TRBV7-3 with TRBJ2-3; D not resolved. Trimming removed 5 bases from V and 4 bases from J, with 13 bases in between. Per the germline V gene, CDR1 is SGHTA and CDR2 is FQGTGA. The CDR3 is 14 residues long. The CDR3 coding sequence is TGTGCCAGCAGCCTCCAGTCTACCTCAGATACGCAGTATTTT. Its translation is CASSLQSTSDTQYF.

This clonotype is medium-sized in the sample. The rearrangement uses TRBV6-1 and TRBJ2-3; 9 bases align to TRBD1. CDR3 length equals 17 residues. The J segment lost 4 bases and the V segment lost 2 bases, leaving 10 bases of the junction unmatched. Germline V CDR1 and CDR2: MNHNS, SASEGT. The CDR3 DNA is TGTGCCAGCAGTGAAACGGGGACAGGGACGGGCGCAGATACGCAGTATTTT. Its translation: CASSETGTGTGADTQYF.

This chain connects TRBV7-8 to TRBJ1-1; D is unresolved. Trimming removed 5 bases at V and 0 bases at J, with 10 bases between. This CDR3 is built from 14 residues. Per the germline V gene, CDR1 is SGHVS and CDR2 is FQNEAQ. The CDR3 sequence: CASSPGPMNTEAFF. CDR3 DNA: TGTGCCAGCAGCCCCGGACCCATGAACACTGAAGCTTTCTTT.

The chain joins TRBV10-3 to TRBJ2-1; 7 bases line up with TRBD2. Germline loops: CDR1 ENHRY, CDR2 SYGVKD. Unmatched junction bases numbered 7, after V lost 3 bases and J lost 8 bases. The CDR3 runs to 14 residues. The CDR3 DNA is TGTGCCATCAGTGATGTCCGGGGAGGGGATGAGCAGTTCTTC. This gives the protein CAISDVRGGDEQFF.

This clonotype was seen a few times. The V gene is TRBV6-1, the J gene TRBJ2-3; 13 bases match TRBD2. CDR1 is MNHNS and CDR2 is SASEGT in the germline V gene. This CDR3 is 15 amino acids long. V shed 3 bases and J 4 bases; nucleotides not matched to a gene: 1. CDR3 nucleotides: TGTGCCAGCAGTGAGACTAGCGGGGGGCCAGATACGCAGTATTTT. It specifies CASSETSGGPDTQYF.

Details on this clonotype: The junction shows a germline mismatch at one end, possibly a read error. V gene TRBV4-1 combines with J gene TRBJ2-1; D is tentatively TRBD1 or TRBD2 (5 bases each). TRBJ2-7 explains the end of the DNA better; the J call may be wrong. The CDR3 totals 16 residues. CDR1 is MGHRA and CDR2 is YSYEKL in the germline V gene. The CDR3 loop reads CASSQDSSGASYEQYF. The CDR3 bases are TGTGCCAGCAGCCAAGATTCCTCCGGGGCATCCTACGAGCAGTACTTC.

The V and J genes are TRBV6-1 and TRBJ2-1; D not resolved. Germline V gene lookup returns CDR1 MNHNS and CDR2 SASEGT. CDR3 length: 13 residues. V was trimmed by 7 bases and J by 10 bases, leaving 17 bases between them. The chain's CDR3 is CASNWAAGREQFF. The CDR3 region has the DNA TGTGCCAGCAATTGGGCGGCCGGGCGCGAGCAGTTCTTC.

The chain links TRBV10-1 to TRBJ1-2; D unresolved. This CDR3 contains 13 residues. Trimming stripped 2 bases from V and 2 bases from J, with 6 bases between. Germline V gene sequence: CDR1 WNHNN, CDR2 SYGVQD (reference sequence). The CDR3 coding sequence is TGCGCCAGCAGTGAGCACCAGAACTATGGCTACACCTTC. Translating it yields CASSEHQNYGYTF.

This clonotype was counted a few times. The chain has TRBV27 and TRBJ2-1; 9 bases fit TRBD2. Germline trimming cut 5 bases from V and 4 bases from J; bases unmatched to any gene: 6. This CDR3 is built from 15 residues. Per germline, CDR1 MNHEY and CDR2 SMNVEV (reference sequence). CDR3 residues: CASSLVAGGYNEQFF. CDR3 coding DNA: TGTGCCAGCAGTCTCGTGGCGGGAGGGTACAATGAGCAGTTCTTC.

The chain employs TRBV6-6 and TRBJ2-1, with D possibly being TRBD1 or TRBD2 (6 bases each). The ends were cut back, 2 bases at V and 5 bases at J, with 16 bases in the middle. The CDR3 is 16 residues long. Germline CDR1 and CDR2: MNHNY and SVGAGI (reference sequence). DNA of the CDR3: TGTGCCAGCAGTTACACGGGGGCAACAGTACACAATGAGCAGTTCTTC. It encodes CASSYTGATVHNEQFF.

This chain links TRBV12-3 or TRBV12-4 with TRBJ2-5; 14 positions agree with TRBD2. The J call is in doubt because the DNA end fits TRBJ2-1 better. This CDR3 comprises 17 residues. The CDR3 DNA follows: TGTGCCAGCAGCCCCGGGACTAGCGGGAGTGAGGGGAGTGAGCAGTTCTTC. It yields the protein CASSPGTSGSEGSEQFF.

The chain employs TRBV7-2 and TRBJ1-2; 9 nucleotides match TRBD1. Germline-derived CDR1 and CDR2 are SGHTA and FQGNSA. Germline trimming cut 6 bases from V and 4 bases from J; bases unmatched to any gene: 9. This CDR3 contains 15 residues. Here the CDR3 DNA reads TGTGCCAGCAGTCAAACAGGGGGCGCGAGCTATGGCTACACCTTC. Its protein is CASSQTGGASYGYTF.

By proportion, this clonotype is medium-sized (0.01 to 0.1%). This chain uses TRBV7-6 with TRBJ2-3; D not certain. CDR3 length equals 17 residues. The germline CDR1 and CDR2 sequences are SGHVS and FNYEAQ. V lost 0 bases to trimming and J lost 5 bases, with 18 bases between them. CDR3 sequence reads: CASSLAGAHTHGDTQYF. The CDR3 nucleotides are TGTGCCAGCAGCTTAGCGGGCGCACACACACACGGAGATACGCAGTATTTT.